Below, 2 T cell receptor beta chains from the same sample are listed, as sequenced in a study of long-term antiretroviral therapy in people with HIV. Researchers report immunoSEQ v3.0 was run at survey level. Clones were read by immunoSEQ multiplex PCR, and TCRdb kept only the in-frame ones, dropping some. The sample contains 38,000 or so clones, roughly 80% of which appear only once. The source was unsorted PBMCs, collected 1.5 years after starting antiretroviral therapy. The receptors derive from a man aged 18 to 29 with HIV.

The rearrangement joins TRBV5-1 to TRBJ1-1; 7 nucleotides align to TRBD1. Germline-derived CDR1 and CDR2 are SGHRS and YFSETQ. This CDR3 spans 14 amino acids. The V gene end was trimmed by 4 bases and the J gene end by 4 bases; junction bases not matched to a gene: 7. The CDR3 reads CASSQDRDLTEAFF. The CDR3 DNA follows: TGCGCCAGCAGCCAAGACAGGGACCTCACTGAAGCTTTCTTT.

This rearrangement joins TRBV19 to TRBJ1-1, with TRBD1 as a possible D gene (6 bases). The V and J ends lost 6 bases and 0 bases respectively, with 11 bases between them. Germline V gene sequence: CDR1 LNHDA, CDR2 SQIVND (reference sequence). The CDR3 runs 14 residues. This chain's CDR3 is CASSPGDMNTEAFF. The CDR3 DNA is TGTGCCAGTAGCCCAGGGGACATGAACACTGAAGCTTTCTTT.